The clone carrying this T cell receptor (beta chain) was detected a few times. Its antigen remains unknown. This record comes from a study of beta chain features in type 1 diabetes. As for the study in general: Age, gender and cell yields were similar between patients and healthy donors.

A heparinised blood draw that averaged around 0.12 L was obtained once from each donor. Once sorted, every population was more than 95% pure. cDNA synthesis used the whole RNA isolate, giving expressed TCRB sequences. The assay was immunoSEQ multiplex PCR, and TCRdb's table has in-frame clones only and misses some. The table lists 130,000 to 150,000 clones, less than 15% of them singletons. This CDR3 comprises 13 residues. V lost 7 bases to trimming and J lost 1 base, with 10 bases between them. Germline-derived CDR1 and CDR2 are LNHNV and YYDKDF (reference sequence). The study, taken as a whole, reports: A greater similarity of naive, central memory and Treg TCRB repertoires was seen among patients than among healthy donors. In all four CD4+ subsets, TCRB CDR3 length was significantly, moderately reduced in type 1 diabetes.

The sequence was collected from a man aged 18 to 30 with type 1 diabetes. The specimen sequenced was central memory CD4+ T cells from blood. The gene calls are TRBV15 and TRBJ1-2; a possible D gene is TRBD1 (6 bases). The CDR3, as DNA: TGTGCCACCACCCTGGACAGTAACTATGGCTACACCTTC. It codes for CATTLDSNYGYTF.